The subject of this entry is one T cell receptor (beta chain). Its target is unknown. The sample originates from a study of naive and memory T cell subsets. Study findings and constraints: Over 95% of naive TCR sequences appeared only once after error correction, unlike memory subsets.

Two oligonucleotides, mixed equimolar, formed the beta constant-region primer covering TRBC1 and TRBC2. Four rounds of PCR amplified the ligated cDNA using nested alpha and beta constant-region primers plus SP2. The cDNA 3' end received a ligated single-stranded oligonucleotide carrying the SP2 primer and a 12-nucleotide UMI. TCRdb reanalysed the UMI-ligation and nested PCR reads using MiXCR and keeps one entry per CDR3 protein. The sample carries 95,000 to 150,000 distinct CDR3 sequences, 35% to 40% recorded once. The trim removed 4 bases at V and 6 bases at J, leaving 16 bases unmatched. This CDR3 is built from 17 residues. The germline CDR1 and CDR2 sequences are SGHRS and YFSETQ. Overnight CMV lysate stimulation of fresh PBMCs defined donor CMV status by CD4+ IFNgamma.

The source of this sequence is a human donor in good health. Sequenced: central memory CD4+ T cells from blood. The chain combines TRBV5-1 with TRBJ2-1; 7 bases are shared with TRBD1. The CDR3: CASSPLERQGLRNEQFF. The CDR3 DNA is TGCGCCAGCAGCCCCCTCGAGAGACAGGGCCTCCGCAATGAGCAGTTCTTC.